The 3 T cell receptor beta chains in this list originate from one sample, sequenced in a study of T-cell memory formation after mild COVID-19. TCRdb independently ran MiXCR on the 5' RACE reads; one entry per CDR3 protein. The profile shows 450,000 or so distinct CDR3 sequences, approximately 20% of them singletons. The sequencing sample was made of PBMCs or a T cell subset sorted from them (not recorded which). The receptors were gathered from an adult woman who had mild COVID-19 (a few samples of this study predate the infection). Cell type and time point are not known.

The chain joins TRBV7-6 to TRBJ2-1; TRBD2 aligns across 9 bases. V shed 6 bases and J 5 bases; nucleotides not matched to a gene: 8. Germline values: CDR1 SGHVS, CDR2 FNYEAQ. CDR3 length equals 15 residues. As DNA, the CDR3 is TGTGCCAGCAGACAGGTAGCGGGGGCTGACAATGAGCAGTTCTTC. Protein product: CASRQVAGADNEQFF.

The sample holds a few counts of this clonotype. The chain links TRBV6-5 to TRBJ2-7; D is possibly TRBD1 (6 bases). Germline values: CDR1 MNHEY, CDR2 SVGAGI. This CDR3 region has 16 residues. V shed 2 bases and J shed 2 bases, with 16 bases lying between them. This CDR3 is CASSYPPDRTPYEQYF. DNA of the CDR3: TGTGCCAGCAGTTACCCCCCCGACAGGACCCCCTACGAGCAGTACTTC.

This clonotype appeared a few times. The genes are TRBV5-6 and TRBJ2-5; D not resolved. Between the trimmed V and J ends, which lost 4 bases and 3 bases, there was a span of 13 bases. This CDR3 is built from 14 residues. Germline V gene sequence: CDR1 SGHDT, CDR2 YYEEEE. The CDR3 sequence is CASSLSADEETQYF. The CDR3 coding sequence is TGTGCCAGCAGCCTCTCGGCGGATGAAGAGACCCAGTACTTC.